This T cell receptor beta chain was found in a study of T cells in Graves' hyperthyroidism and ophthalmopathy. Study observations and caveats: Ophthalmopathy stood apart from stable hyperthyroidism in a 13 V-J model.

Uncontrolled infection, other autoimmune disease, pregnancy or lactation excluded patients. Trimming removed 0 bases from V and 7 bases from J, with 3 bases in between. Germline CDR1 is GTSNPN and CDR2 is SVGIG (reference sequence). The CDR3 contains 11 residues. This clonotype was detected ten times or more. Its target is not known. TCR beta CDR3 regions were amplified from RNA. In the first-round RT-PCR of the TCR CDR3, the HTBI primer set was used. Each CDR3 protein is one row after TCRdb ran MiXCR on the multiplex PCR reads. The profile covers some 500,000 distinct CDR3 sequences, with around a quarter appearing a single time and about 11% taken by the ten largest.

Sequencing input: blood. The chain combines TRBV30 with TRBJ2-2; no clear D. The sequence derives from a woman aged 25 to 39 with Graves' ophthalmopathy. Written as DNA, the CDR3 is TGTGCCTGGAGTGTGAGCGGGGAGCTGTTTTTT. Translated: CAWSVSGELFF.